This T cell receptor beta chain was observed in a study of OX40 agonist ivuxolimab in advanced cancers. In terms of the full investigation: Ivuxolimab, which targeted the costimulatory receptor OX40 (CD134), was an agonistic, fully human IgG2 monoclonal antibody. Intravenous ivuxolimab was administered to patients every 2 weeks at six dose levels: 0.01, 0.1, 0.3, 1.5, 3 and 10 mg/kg. Of the roughly 51 dose-escalation patients, hepatocellular carcinoma was present in around 19, melanoma in around 15, renal cell carcinoma in 9 and head and neck cancer in 9. In the dose-escalation cohort, roughly 82% of patients were male, and the mean age was around 60 years with a range of roughly 23 to 79. Prior anti-PD-1, anti-PD-L1 or anti-CTLA-4 therapy was permitted, and checkpoint inhibitors had been received by about 44% of dose-escalation patients. Three dose-escalation patients achieved partial responses, one with hepatocellular carcinoma and two with cutaneous melanoma. The purpose of peripheral TCRbeta sequencing was to test whether ivuxolimab changed TCR sequence diversity and led to clonal T-cell expansion. The paper reports the monotherapy dose-escalation portion (N = 52 patients) of the phase I ivuxolimab trial.

Its CDR3 holds 16 amino acids, cysteine through phenylalanine. Only the CDR3 DNA stays, 48 bases, in frame from base 1. The trim is 5 bases for V and 7 bases for J, with a gap of 20 bases between the germline ends. Per the germline V gene, SGHDN is the CDR1 and FVKESK is the CDR2. Results and caveats for the whole study, not just this receptor: In the 0.1-3.0 mg/kg groups, partial responders had among the lowest normalized peripheral clonal expansion, particularly in CD8+ T cells. On average, CD8+ T cells showed more expanded clones than CD4+ T cells after ivuxolimab. Low levels of normalized T-cell clonal expansion were also seen in some patients who did not respond. At doses of 0.1 to 3.0 mg/kg, clonal expansion of both CD4+ and CD8+ blood T cells was observed from baseline to week 6. Which antigens the clonally expanded peripheral T cells were specific for was not determined.

The trial excluded patients who had a history of autoimmune disease or who were on systemic immunosuppression. In every dose cohort, peripheral blood was drawn for TCR sequencing at baseline, cycle 4 day 1, and cycle 7 day 1. Samples came from an open-label, multicenter, first-in-human phase I dose-escalation trial of ivuxolimab. Adults with locally advanced or metastatic melanoma, renal cell carcinoma, hepatocellular carcinoma or head and neck squamous cell carcinoma were enrolled in the trial. Before TCR sequencing, CD4+ T cells and CD8+ T cells were sorted from peripheral blood as separate populations. Only one count was recorded for this clone. Its antigen is unknown. Base qualities are not provided; no much larger clone lies one nucleotide away. For sequencing of the TCRbeta CDR3 region, genomic DNA was extracted from the sorted cells. The immunoSEQ Assay was used to sequence the TCRbeta CDR3 regions. What TCRdb holds here is the immuneACCESS table cut down to in-frame rearrangements. Part of the clones is not present; checked against another copy, under half of the missing clones reflect an unresolved V gene, and the others are unexplained. This sample is represented by 20,000 to 25,000 clones; 70% to 85% of them were singletons. The top ten clones comprise 20% to 30% of the sample.

The clonotype originates from an adult with an advanced solid tumor such as melanoma, head and neck, liver or kidney cancer. The rearrangement combines TRBV14 with TRBJ1-4, with a weak D call of TRBD1 (6 bases match). The source was CD4+ or CD8+ T cells sorted from blood, collected in a trial of the OX40 agonist ivuxolimab. The encoded CDR3 is CASSAIRGPMSEKLFF. DNA sequence: TGTGCCAGCAGCGCGATCCGGGGGCCTATGAGTGAAAAACTGTTTTTT. The reference TRBV14 and TRBJ1-4 proteins fill in what lies around the CDR3, so the full variable domain reads EAGVTQFPSHSVIEKGQTVTLRCDPISGHDNLYWYRRVMGKEIKFLLHFVKESKQDESGMPNNRFLAERTGGTYSTLKVQPAELEDSGVYFCASSAIRGPMSEKLFFGSGTQLSVL.